A selection of T cell receptor beta chains follows, all from one sample in a study of shared clonotypes between healthy human individuals. TCRdb's table, derived via immunoSEQ multiplex PCR, lists solely in-frame clones and lacks some. This table has about 980,000 clones, about three quarters appearing once. The sample comprised memory CD4+ T cells sorted from blood. The origin of the receptors is a man younger than 35 in good health. The CDR3 runs from the conserved cysteine through the conserved F or W. The D gene is left open where the match is weak. Clone sizes are given selectively: once, few, many, or a class where the clone is expanded.

d_call	clone_size	j_call	v_call	cdr3_aa	cdr3_nt
.	.	TRBJ1-1	TRBV6-6	CASSYPEKNTEAFF	TGTGCCAGCAGTTACCCAGAGAAGAACACTGAAGCTTTCTTT
TRBD2	.	TRBJ2-7	TRBV30	CAWSVSGRAGYEQYF	TGTGCCTGGAGTGTAAGCGGGAGGGCCGGATACGAGCAGTACTTC
TRBD1	.	TRBJ2-2	TRBV6-1	CASSRQGSWTGELFF	TGTGCCAGCAGTAGACAGGGAAGTTGGACCGGGGAGCTGTTTTTT
.	.	TRBJ2-2	TRBV30	CAWSSSNTGELFF	TGTGCCTGGAGTTCTTCGAACACCGGGGAGCTGTTTTTT
.	.	TRBJ1-4	TRBV30	CAWRPPAPLTNEKLFF	TGTGCCTGGAGACCCCCGGCCCCCCTAACTAATGAAAAACTGTTTTTT
TRBD1	.	TRBJ2-4	TRBV30	CAWSGGTGLKNIQYF	TGTGCCTGGAGTGGGGGGACAGGGTTAAAAAACATTCAGTACTTC
.	.	TRBJ2-1	TRBV6-1	CASTEGAYPTNEQFF	TGTGCCAGCACCGAAGGGGCGTACCCCACCAATGAGCAGTTCTTC
TRBD1	once	TRBJ1-4	TRBV2	CASRGQGGEKLFF	TGTGCCAGCAGGGGGCAGGGGGGAGAAAAACTGTTTTTT
TRBD2	.	TRBJ2-5	TRBV7-9	CASVPREGKTQYF	TGTGCCAGCGTCCCTCGGGAGGGAAAGACCCAGTACTTC
TRBD1	.	TRBJ2-5	TRBV11-2	CASSLTGDPDRGETQYF	TGTGCCAGCAGCTTAACGGGGGATCCGGACAGGGGAGAGACCCAGTACTTC
TRBD2	.	TRBJ2-7	TRBV6-6	CASTDNGRRYEQYF	TGTGCCAGCACCGACAACGGGAGGAGGTACGAGCAGTACTTC
TRBD1	.	TRBJ2-1	TRBV5-1	CASSLERQGAYEQFF	TGCGCCAGCAGCTTGGAGAGACAGGGGGCTTATGAGCAGTTCTTC
.	few	TRBJ2-4	TRBV28	CASSLGQAKNIQYF	TGTGCCAGCAGTTTGGGCCAGGCCAAAAACATTCAGTACTTC
.	.	TRBJ2-5	TRBV5-8	CASRLGETQYF	TGTGCCAGTCGGTTGGGGGAGACCCAGTACTTC
TRBD1	.	TRBJ2-4	TRBV29-1	CSVSQGGKNIQYF	TGCAGCGTCTCACAGGGGGGCAAAAACATTCAGTACTTC
.	.	TRBJ1-2	TRBV7-9	CASAGDITNYGYTF	TGTGCCAGTGCCGGGGACATCACGAACTATGGCTACACCTTC
.	.	TRBJ2-6	TRBV6-1	CASSELRVSGANVLTF	TGTGCCAGCAGTGAATTACGAGTCTCTGGGGCCAACGTCCTGACTTTC
.	.	TRBJ2-3	TRBV21-1	CASINWRRADTQYF	TGTGCCAGCATAAATTGGCGGAGGGCAGATACGCAGTATTTT
.	.	TRBJ1-6	TRBV5-1	CASSFGQQSSYNSPLHF	TGCGCCAGCAGCTTCGGACAGCAGAGCTCCTATAATTCACCCCTCCACTTT
TRBD1	.	TRBJ2-5	TRBV2	CASSDLRTGLQETQYF	TGTGCCAGCAGTGACCTGAGGACAGGGTTACAAGAGACCCAGTACTTC
.	.	TRBJ1-2	TRBV10-3	CAISEAPGGAPYYGYTF	TGTGCCATCAGTGAGGCGCCGGGGGGGGCGCCGTACTATGGCTACACCTTC
.	.	TRBJ1-6	TRBV28	CASTFGTEARFNSPLHF	TGTGCCAGCACTTTTGGCACGGAGGCCAGGTTTAATTCACCCCTCCACTTT
.	.	TRBJ1-1	TRBV6-1	CASSWTRTSEAFF	TGTGCCAGCAGTTGGACACGGACTTCTGAAGCTTTCTTT
.	.	TRBJ2-5	TRBV7-2	CASSFPSGRRETQYF	TGTGCCAGCAGCTTCCCCAGCGGGCGGAGGGAGACCCAGTACTTC
.	.	TRBJ1-6	TRBV4-2	CASSQWAGGGSSPLHF	TGTGCCAGCAGCCAATGGGCCGGTGGGGGTAGTTCACCCCTCCACTTT
.	.	TRBJ1-5	TRBV19	CASSGSGHQPQHF	TGTGCCAGTAGTGGCTCAGGGCATCAGCCCCAGCATTTT
.	.	TRBJ2-4	TRBV27	CASSPGKNIQYF	TGTGCCAGCTCCCCGGGCAAAAACATTCAGTACTTC